A single sample is the source of the 21 T cell receptor beta chains below, sequenced in a study of Ad26.COV2.S vaccination and SARS-CoV-2 variants. The assay was immunoSEQ multiplex PCR, and TCRdb's table has in-frame clones only and misses some. The table records around 350,000 clones, roughly nine tenths of them present only once. Sequences were derived from peripheral blood, sampled after recovery from COVID-19. Receptors were obtained from a human donor who had recovered from COVID-19.

This chain connects TRBV5-4 to TRBJ2-1; 12 positions match TRBD2. Germline V lookup: CDR1 SGHNT, CDR2 YYREEE (reference sequence). V was pared by 5 bases and J by 7 bases, with 7 bases of the junction left unmatched. CDR3 length: 15 amino acids. This CDR3 reads CASSPSGGAENEQFF. The CDR3 region has the DNA TGTGCCAGCAGTCCTAGCGGGGGGGCCGAAAATGAGCAGTTCTTC. Looking up the rest from reference TRBV5-4 and TRBJ2-1 gives the full variable domain: ETGVTQSPTHLIKTRGQQVTLRCSSQSGHNTVSWYQQALGQGPQFIFQYYREEENGRGNFPPRFSGLQFPNYSSELNVNALELDDSALYLCASSPSGGAENEQFFGPGTRLTVL.

The chain recombines TRBV7-6 with TRBJ1-1; 10 bases are a match to TRBD1. Germline V gives CDR1 SGHVS, CDR2 FNYEAQ. J gave up 4 bases and V 3 bases, and 5 bases lay outside the gene matches. The CDR3 length is 15 residues. The CDR3 DNA reads as TGTGCCAGCAGCTTCGGACAGGGGGACGGCACTGAAGCTTTCTTT. Protein: CASSFGQGDGTEAFF.

The V and J genes are TRBV20-1 and TRBJ1-5; tentatively, D is TRBD1 (5 bases). The germline CDR1 and CDR2 sequences are DFQATT and SNEGSKA (reference sequence). V was shortened by 3 bases and J by 4 bases, with 19 bases between the two germline ends. This CDR3 spans 16 amino acids. The CDR3 coding sequence is TGCAGTGCTAGTTTTGGGGGGATATCGGCAAATCAGCCCCAGCATTTT. Protein product: CSASFGGISANQPQHF.

The CDR3 spells CATRAGTGETQYF. The CDR3, as DNA: TGTGCCACCCGGGCGGGGACGGGGGAGACCCAGTACTTC. This chain connects TRBV10-3 to TRBJ2-5, with D maybe TRBD2 (6 bases). This CDR3 has 13 amino acids. Germline assignment: CDR1 ENHRY and CDR2 SYGVKD. Between the trimmed V and J ends, which lost 10 bases and 5 bases, there was a span of 17 bases.

This rearrangement joins TRBV6-5 to TRBJ2-7, with D possibly being TRBD1 (5 bases). The CDR3 is made up of 14 amino acids. Germline CDR1 reads MNHEY; CDR2 reads SVGAGI. The V end lost 8 bases, the J end lost 2 bases, and 16 bases lay between the germline ends. The CDR3 sequence is CASLPRDSTYEQYF. The CDR3, as DNA: TGTGCCAGCCTCCCCCGTGACAGTACCTACGAGCAGTACTTC.

The chain employs TRBV9 and TRBJ1-2, with a tentative D call TRBD1 (6 bases). The CDR3 is 13 amino acids. V gave up 4 bases and J gave up 4 bases, with 11 bases separating them. The germline V gene encodes CDR1 SGDLS and CDR2 YYNGEE. The CDR3 protein is CASSSTGIYGYTF. The CDR3 DNA reads as TGTGCCAGCAGCTCCACAGGGATCTATGGCTACACCTTC.

Concerning this clone: At one end the junction does not follow the germline gene, possibly because of a read error. This rearrangement joins TRBV10-2 to TRBJ1-1; D is undetermined. The CDR3 has 14 residues. Germline values: CDR1 WSHSY, CDR2 SAAADI. CDR3 DNA sequence: TGCGCCAGCGGTGAGCAGGCGGGTTTCTCTGAAGCTTTCTTT. Translation: CASGEQAGFSEAFF.

The V gene is TRBV19, the J gene TRBJ2-1, with D uncertain. The germline gives CDR1 LNHDA, CDR2 SQIVND (reference sequence). The CDR3 has 13 amino acids. Deletions cut 5 bases from V and 7 bases from J, with 12 bases between. In DNA, the CDR3 is TGTGCCAGTAGTCGAAGGAGCTTAAATGAGCAGTTCTTC. Translated: CASSRRSLNEQFF.

The chain recombines TRBV19 with TRBJ1-2; D is perhaps TRBD1 (6 bases). The V gene's germline CDR1 is LNHDA and CDR2 SQIVND (reference sequence). Trimming left V 3 bases short and J 4 bases short, with 18 bases between. The CDR3 is 16 amino acids. The CDR3 is CASSIFRTADGYGYTF. The CDR3 bases are TGTGCCAGTAGTATTTTCCGGACAGCCGATGGCTATGGCTACACCTTC.

V is TRBV5-8 and J is TRBJ1-2; D is unresolved. Trimming stripped 1 base from V and 7 bases from J, with 8 bases between. Germline V gene data show CDR1 as SGHTS and CDR2 as YDEGEE. The CDR3 runs 12 residues. DNA of the CDR3: TGTGCCAGCAGCTTGTTCGGCAGTGGCTACACCTTC. This sequence encodes CASSLFGSGYTF.

The table lists this clone with a count of one. The CDR3 DNA reads as TGCAGTGCTCAAGGGGTCAATGAGCAGTTCTTC. It codes for CSAQGVNEQFF. The chain couples TRBV20-1 to TRBJ2-1; D may be TRBD1 (5 bases). The CDR3 has 11 amino acids. CDR1 is DFQATT, CDR2 SNEGSKA, per germline (reference sequence). V was cut by 5 bases and J by 6 bases, with 8 bases left in between.

The DNA for the CDR3 is TGCAGCGTTGCGGACAACTATGGCTACACCTTC. Its protein product is CSVADNYGYTF. The chain has TRBV29-1 and TRBJ1-2; D is unresolved. The CDR3 is made up of 11 amino acids. Trimming shortened V by 4 bases and J by 2 bases, and 5 bases separated the two germline ends. Germline V gene sequence: CDR1 SQVTM, CDR2 ANQGSEA.

This chain uses TRBV10-2 with TRBJ2-4; 14 bases map to TRBD2. Germline V CDR1 and CDR2: WSHSY, SAAADI. The V segment lost 4 bases and the J segment 7 bases; nucleotides outside the gene matches: 0. The CDR3 spans 14 residues. CDR3 sequence: CASSGTSGGNIQYF. The CDR3, as DNA: TGCGCCAGCAGTGGGACTAGCGGGGGGAACATTCAGTACTTC.

The rearrangement links TRBV6-4 to TRBJ2-1; 7 bases are a match to TRBD2. Per germline, CDR1 MRHNA and CDR2 SNTAGT. The CDR3 sequence is 16 residues long. Unmatched junction bases numbered 7, after V lost 0 bases and J lost 5 bases. Here the CDR3 reads CASSDSIAGGHNEQFF. In DNA form, the CDR3 reads TGTGCCAGCAGTGACTCGATAGCGGGCGGGCACAATGAGCAGTTCTTC.

The chain recombines TRBV6-5 with TRBJ1-3, with a possible D match to TRBD1 (5 bases). The V end was cut by 2 bases, the J end by 3 bases, with 8 bases between. Looked up from germline, CDR1 is MNHEY and CDR2 is SVGAGI. The CDR3 loop spans 14 amino acids. CDR3 nucleotides: TGTGCCAGCAGTTACGGGGGTTTTGGAAACACCATATATTTT. Protein: CASSYGGFGNTIYF.

This clone appeared a single time. CDR3: CASSTGQPVRETQYF. The CDR3 bases are TGTGCCAGCAGCACCGGACAGCCCGTCCGGGAGACCCAGTACTTC. The chain employs TRBV5-4 and TRBJ2-5; possibly TRBD1 for D (6 bases). V lost 4 bases to trimming and J lost 5 bases, with 18 bases between them. The CDR3 has 15 amino acids. Germline V CDR1 and CDR2: SGHNT, YYREEE (reference sequence).

V gene TRBV10-3 combines with J gene TRBJ1-1, with D uncertain. Germline assignment: CDR1 ENHRY and CDR2 SYGVKD. Trimming took 0 bases from V and 0 from J, leaving 8 bases between them. The CDR3 has 15 residues. The chain's CDR3 is CAISESDPMNTEAFF. The CDR3 nucleotides are TGTGCCATCAGTGAGTCGGACCCCATGAACACTGAAGCTTTCTTT.

The chain links TRBV5-1 to TRBJ1-4; D is uncertain. CDR3 size: 14 residues. V was cut by 4 bases and J by 3 bases, with 10 bases left in between. CDR1 and CDR2 (germline): SGHRS, YFSETQ. In nucleotides, the CDR3 is TGCGCCAGCAGCACGGGAGGTGCTAATGAAAAACTGTTTTTT. It specifies CASSTGGANEKLFF.

The gene calls are TRBV5-4 and TRBJ2-3, with D possibly TRBD2 on 6 matching bases. The CDR3 runs 16 residues. Trimming left V 3 bases short and J 0 bases short, with 14 bases between. Germline lookup yields CDR1 SGHNT and CDR2 YYREEE (reference sequence). As DNA, the CDR3 is TGTGCCAGCAGCTCCGGAGGCGGGATCAGCACAGATACGCAGTATTTT. Protein product: CASSSGGGISTDTQYF.

The V call is TRBV10-3, the J call TRBJ2-3, with D tentatively TRBD1 (6 bases). Trimming left V 8 bases short and J 6 bases short, with 12 bases between. Germline CDR1 and CDR2: ENHRY and SYGVKD. The CDR3 contains 12 residues. The chain's CDR3 is CAIGQGRDTQYF. The CDR3 DNA is TGTGCCATCGGCCAGGGGCGGGATACGCAGTATTTT.

J is TRBJ2-7 and V is TRBV5-1; D is ambiguous. Germline V lookup: CDR1 SGHRS, CDR2 YFSETQ. There are 14 residues in the CDR3. V lost 2 bases, J lost 5 bases, and 14 bases lay in between. The CDR3 DNA is TGCGCCAGCAGCTTAGGACCGTTACGCGACGAGCAGTACTTC. This codes for CASSLGPLRDEQYF.